This is a list of T cell receptor beta chains from one sample in a study of T cells after yellow fever vaccination. TCRdb passed the 5' RACE reads through MiXCR, listing each CDR3 protein once. The sample includes 300,000 or so distinct CDR3 sequences, roughly 4% of them seen just once. Sequences were derived from PBMCs, sampled 5 days after the yellow fever booster vaccination. The receptors derive from a man aged 18 to 29 who received the YFV17D yellow fever vaccine. CDR3s leave out the opening cysteine and the closing phenylalanine or tryptophan. Fields, in order: J gene, V gene, CDR3 protein.

J gene: TRBJ2-3
V gene: TRBV7-9
CDR3 protein: ASSFRPVGLEGFTDTQY

J gene: TRBJ1-2
V gene: TRBV5-6
CDR3 protein: ASSFLRDGYT

J gene: TRBJ2-3
V gene: TRBV20-1
CDR3 protein: SAMRGHTQY

J gene: TRBJ1-5
V gene: TRBV6-6
CDR3 protein: ASSYSGAAGLKQPQH

J gene: TRBJ2-2
V gene: TRBV7-9
CDR3 protein: ASSPRQGMDTGELF

J gene: TRBJ2-1
V gene: TRBV28
CDR3 protein: ASSGPLGSYNEQF

J gene: TRBJ1-2
V gene: TRBV6-6
CDR3 protein: ASNSPDRNYGYT

J gene: TRBJ1-6
V gene: TRBV7-9
CDR3 protein: ASSSQGWGSPLH

J gene: TRBJ1-2
V gene: TRBV12-5
CDR3 protein: ASGPTPHYGYT

J gene: TRBJ1-6
V gene: TRBV20-1
CDR3 protein: SARDRERGRRLRNSPLH

J gene: TRBJ1-4
V gene: TRBV20-1
CDR3 protein: SARLQGLNEKLF

J gene: TRBJ2-2
V gene: TRBV6-9
CDR3 protein: ASSISRPTLSGELF

J gene: TRBJ1-2
V gene: TRBV29-1
CDR3 protein: SVEQDVLGGYT

J gene: TRBJ2-5
V gene: TRBV7-7
CDR3 protein: ASSSIAGVYQETQY

J gene: TRBJ2-3
V gene: TRBV7-3
CDR3 protein: ASSSIGTGYSTDTQY

J gene: TRBJ2-3
V gene: TRBV20-1
CDR3 protein: SADTSTDTQY

J gene: TRBJ1-2
V gene: TRBV28
CDR3 protein: ASSPGAQDYGYT

J gene: TRBJ2-5
V gene: TRBV7-2
CDR3 protein: ASSLPLAGVLQETQY

J gene: TRBJ2-7
V gene: TRBV21-1
CDR3 protein: ASSKARGVAYEQY

J gene: TRBJ1-1
V gene: TRBV20-1
CDR3 protein: SAICLSWAGTGDETEAF

J gene: TRBJ1-1
V gene: TRBV3-1
CDR3 protein: ASSQSEQGATGGF

J gene: TRBJ2-5
V gene: TRBV7-9
CDR3 protein: ASSLGGGEGQY

J gene: TRBJ1-6
V gene: TRBV20-1
CDR3 protein: SARGGDTSSPLH

J gene: TRBJ1-5
V gene: TRBV7-9
CDR3 protein: ASSSFGAEGNQPQH

J gene: TRBJ1-2
V gene: TRBV5-1
CDR3 protein: ASSLEAGGGGYT

J gene: TRBJ2-1
V gene: TRBV11-1
CDR3 protein: ASSPIGGASYNEQF

J gene: TRBJ2-1
V gene: TRBV9
CDR3 protein: ASSPRTSGGVSYNEQF

J gene: TRBJ2-5
V gene: TRBV4-3
CDR3 protein: ASSHHAGIRETQY

J gene: TRBJ1-2
V gene: TRBV3-1
CDR3 protein: ASSRQADGYT

J gene: TRBJ2-3
V gene: TRBV20-1
CDR3 protein: SASGLALVPDTQY

J gene: TRBJ2-3
V gene: TRBV20-1
CDR3 protein: SASGGASGDTQY

J gene: TRBJ1-6
V gene: TRBV27
CDR3 protein: ASSLGRGLSPLH

J gene: TRBJ1-2
V gene: TRBV5-5
CDR3 protein: ASSLEPGEDYGYT

J gene: TRBJ2-2
V gene: TRBV29-1
CDR3 protein: SVAAGDTGELF

J gene: TRBJ1-5
V gene: TRBV6-2/TRBV6-3
CDR3 protein: ASSTGTVDSPQH

J gene: TRBJ1-5
V gene: TRBV7-2
CDR3 protein: ASSSWDRGGEQPQH

J gene: TRBJ1-1
V gene: TRBV7-9
CDR3 protein: ASSFAGAEAF

J gene: TRBJ2-7
V gene: TRBV6-2/TRBV6-3
CDR3 protein: ASRHQLAGPSYEQY

J gene: TRBJ1-2
V gene: TRBV6-2/TRBV6-3
CDR3 protein: ASSPSGARGYT

J gene: TRBJ1-6
V gene: TRBV4-2
CDR3 protein: ASSDATRSPLH

J gene: TRBJ2-3
V gene: TRBV2
CDR3 protein: ASSPTRTETDTQY

J gene: TRBJ2-1
V gene: TRBV7-2
CDR3 protein: ASRLTSEQF

J gene: TRBJ1-1
V gene: TRBV9
CDR3 protein: ASSVDFGAAEAF

J gene: TRBJ1-3
V gene: TRBV6-6
CDR3 protein: ASSFNWNTIY

J gene: TRBJ1-6
V gene: TRBV4-1
CDR3 protein: ASRQPTGPVNSPLH

J gene: TRBJ2-2
V gene: TRBV9
CDR3 protein: ASSVFADPNTGELF

J gene: TRBJ2-2
V gene: TRBV12-3/TRBV12-4
CDR3 protein: ASTLLHGADSTGELF

J gene: TRBJ2-3
V gene: TRBV4-3
CDR3 protein: ASSRQTSGGTDTQY

J gene: TRBJ2-1
V gene: TRBV5-1
CDR3 protein: ASSLVGSGPYEQF

J gene: TRBJ1-2
V gene: TRBV4-3
CDR3 protein: ASSQDLVGNYGYT

J gene: TRBJ1-6
V gene: TRBV5-1
CDR3 protein: ASSLGRGNSPLH

J gene: TRBJ2-2
V gene: TRBV14
CDR3 protein: ASSQGQTNTGELF

J gene: TRBJ1-6
V gene: TRBV7-2
CDR3 protein: ASSLAWGAGSPLH

J gene: TRBJ2-3
V gene: TRBV28
CDR3 protein: ASISSPGDSTDTQY

J gene: TRBJ1-1
V gene: TRBV9
CDR3 protein: ASSVDAQGFTEAF

J gene: TRBJ1-2
V gene: TRBV6-5
CDR3 protein: ASRTSTGAAYGYT

J gene: TRBJ2-3
V gene: TRBV27
CDR3 protein: ASSSSSASTDTQY

J gene: TRBJ2-1
V gene: TRBV4-1
CDR3 protein: ASSQERTDSYNEQF

J gene: TRBJ2-1
V gene: TRBV6-2/TRBV6-3
CDR3 protein: ASSYSNRDTVWEQF

J gene: TRBJ1-5
V gene: TRBV5-1
CDR3 protein: ASSDSTRSNQPQH